This TCR beta chain derives from a study of cytomegalovirus exposure and HLA in healthy donors. The study ran its PCR with 60 Vbeta and 13 Jbeta primers. TCRdb's copy holds only in-frame clones and misses some; the assay was immunoSEQ multiplex PCR. The repertoire holds 150,000 or so clones, with just under 85% as singletons. V was clipped by 7 bases and J by 9 bases; unmatched bases: 7. The CDR3 totals 13 residues. Germline-derived CDR1 and CDR2 are SNHLY and FYNNEI. The sequenced sample consisted of PBMCs. The clonotype originates from a man aged 30-40 years in good health and CMV-seropositive. The chain joins TRBV2 to TRBJ2-4; 9 bases match TRBD1. CDR3 sequence: CASKGGQGGIQYF. The CDR3 DNA sequence: TGTGCCAGCAAGGGGGGACAGGGTGGCATTCAGTACTTC.